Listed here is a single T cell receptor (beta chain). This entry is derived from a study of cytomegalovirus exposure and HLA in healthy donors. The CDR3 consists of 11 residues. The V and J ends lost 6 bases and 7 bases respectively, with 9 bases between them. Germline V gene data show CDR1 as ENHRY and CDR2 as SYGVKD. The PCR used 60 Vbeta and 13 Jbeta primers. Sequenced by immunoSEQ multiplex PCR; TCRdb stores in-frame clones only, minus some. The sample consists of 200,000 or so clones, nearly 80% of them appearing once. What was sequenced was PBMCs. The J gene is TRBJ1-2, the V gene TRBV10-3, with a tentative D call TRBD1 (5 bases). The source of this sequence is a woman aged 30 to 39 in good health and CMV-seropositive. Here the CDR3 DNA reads TGTGCCATCAGCACAGGATCTGGCTACACCTTC. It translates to CAISTGSGYTF.